What follows are 19 T cell receptor beta chains derived from one specimen sequenced in a study of human T cells and chemical hapten exposure. The time point: pre-sensitization, week 0. Treatment indicated: therapeutic diphenylcyclopropenone sensitization with weekly scalp DPC. TCRdb reprocessed the RACE reads via MiXCR and lists one record per CDR3 protein. In the table there are about 60,000 distinct CDR3 sequences, around 10% of which are singletons. Sequencing used whole blood, obtained in connection with sensitization to the hapten diphenylcyclopropenone (DPC). These receptors originate from a woman between 35 and 50 years old with alopecia areata. Some clones in this sample may be carry-over from other donors' samples.

This clonotype showed up many times. CDR3 region: CASSLEGALAKNIQYF. CDR3 sequence (DNA): TGTGCCAGCAGCTTAGAGGGGGCCCTTGCCAAAAACATTCAGTACTTC. The chain joins TRBV7-2 to TRBJ2-4; TRBD1 matches 7 bases. The V and J ends lost 1 base and 1 base, in that order; junction bases with no gene match: 4. Germline CDR1 and CDR2: SGHTA and FQGNSA. The CDR3 length is 16 residues. The full variable domain, in which reference TRBV7-2 and TRBJ2-4 provide the parts outside the CDR3, is GAGVSQSPSNKVTEKGKDVELRCDPISGHTALYWYRQSLGQGLEFLIYFQGNSAPDKSGLPSDRFSAERTGGSVSTLTIQRTQQEDSAVYLCASSLEGALAKNIQYFGAGTRLSVL.

In its sample, this clonotype was seen a few times. The chain carries TRBV18 and TRBJ2-1, with D perhaps matching TRBD2 (5 bases). Germline CDR1 and CDR2: KGHSH and LQKENI. V shed 3 bases and J shed 6 bases, with 6 bases lying between them. There are 12 residues in the CDR3. This CDR3 is CASSPSGNEQFF. CDR3 DNA: TGTGCCAGCTCACCGAGCGGCAATGAGCAGTTCTTC.

The chain couples TRBV29-1 to TRBJ1-2; no definite D call. The V gene's germline CDR1 is SQVTM and CDR2 ANQGSEA. Deletions cut 5 bases from V and 8 bases from J, with 9 bases between. There are 10 residues in the CDR3. CDR3 in DNA: TGCAGCGTTTTGGGAGACGGCTACACCTTC. This encodes CSVLGDGYTF.

The V call is TRBV6-2 or TRBV6-3, the J call TRBJ2-1; D not certain. CDR1 and CDR2 from the germline V gene are MNHEY and SVGEGT. Deletions cut 6 bases from V and 4 bases from J, with 7 bases between. There are 12 residues in the CDR3. The CDR3 loop is CASRERYNEQFF. The CDR3 DNA reads TGTGCCAGCAGAGAAAGATACAATGAGCAGTTCTTC.

This rearrangement joins TRBV29-1 to TRBJ2-3; 8 nucleotides agree with TRBD1. V lost 8 bases to trimming and J lost 4 bases; unmatched junction nucleotides: 11. The CDR3 spans 14 residues. Germline V CDR1 and CDR2: SQVTM, ANQGSEA. Here the CDR3 reads CSTWDRLKADTQYF. The CDR3 DNA sequence: TGCAGCACTTGGGACAGGTTAAAAGCAGATACGCAGTATTTT.

This clonotype was detected many times. The rearrangement joins TRBV3-1 to TRBJ1-1, with unresolved D. Germline V gene data show CDR1 as LGHDT and CDR2 as YNNKEL (reference sequence). The CDR3 has 14 residues. Between the trimmed V and J ends, which lost 6 bases and 3 bases, there was a span of 14 bases. The CDR3 protein is CASSPGIIDTEAFF. As DNA, the CDR3 is TGTGCCAGCAGTCCGGGTATAATAGACACTGAAGCTTTCTTT.

This clonotype was counted many times. The V call is TRBV27, the J call TRBJ2-4; D gene unclear. V dropped 0 bases and J dropped 2 bases, with 2 bases sitting between them. CDR3 size: 13 residues. The V gene's germline CDR1 is MNHEY and CDR2 SMNVEV (reference sequence). This CDR3 reads CASSLSTKNIQYF. The DNA of the CDR3 is TGTGCCAGCAGTTTATCGACCAAAAACATTCAGTACTTC.

This chain uses TRBV11-2 with TRBJ1-2; D is unclear. Trimming removed 3 bases from V and 0 bases from J, with 5 bases in between. The length of the CDR3 is 13 residues. The germline gives CDR1 SGHAT, CDR2 FQNNGV. The CDR3 sequence: CASSFSPNYGYTF. In DNA, the CDR3 is TGTGCCAGCAGCTTTTCTCCTAACTATGGCTACACCTTC.

This clonotype was seen ten or more times. This chain connects TRBV7-9 to TRBJ2-5, with TRBD1 matching 8 bases. V shed 8 bases, J shed 2 bases, and the junction held 13 bases outside the gene matches. CDR3 length: 16 amino acids. Germline V lookup: CDR1 SEHNR, CDR2 FQNEAQ (reference sequence). The CDR3 reads CASDPDGQGQQETQYF. CDR3 bases: TGTGCCAGCGACCCCGACGGACAGGGCCAACAAGAGACCCAGTACTTC.

This chain connects TRBV3-1 to TRBJ2-7, with 8 bases aligning to TRBD1. The CDR3 covers 15 residues. Per germline, CDR1 LGHDT and CDR2 YNNKEL (reference sequence). Germline trimming cut 4 bases from V and 0 bases from J; bases unmatched to any gene: 5. CDR3 sequence reads: CASSPGQVVSYEQYF. CDR3 sequence (DNA): TGTGCCAGCAGCCCGGGACAGGTCGTCTCCTACGAGCAGTACTTC.

The sample holds many counts of this clonotype. The chain combines TRBV27 with TRBJ2-1; D perhaps matches TRBD2 (6 bases). The CDR3 spans 16 residues. With 6 bases removed from V and 9 bases from J, the gap between germline ends came to 24 bases. Per germline, CDR1 MNHEY and CDR2 SMNVEV (reference sequence). As DNA, the CDR3 is TGTGCCAGCAGCCCTCGGACCGGGACTTCTTCGCGTGAGCAGTTCTTC. It translates to CASSPRTGTSSREQFF.

The rearrangement joins TRBV2 to TRBJ2-1; the D call may be TRBD1 or TRBD2 (6 bases each). The CDR3 contains 17 residues. In germline, CDR1 is SNHLY, CDR2 FYNNEI. The V gene lost 5 bases and the J gene lost 3 bases, with 20 bases spanning the gap. The CDR3 spells CASSRRFWGADYNEQFF. In DNA form, the CDR3 reads TGTGCCAGCAGTCGACGGTTTTGGGGGGCCGACTACAATGAGCAGTTCTTC.

The V call is TRBV18, the J call TRBJ2-1; TRBD2 agrees at 13 bases. Germline values: CDR1 KGHSH, CDR2 LQKENI. This CDR3 comprises 21 residues. The J segment lost 6 bases and the V segment lost 3 bases, leaving 20 bases of the junction unmatched. Here the CDR3 reads CASSPRTSGGAPGGVVNEQFF. Written as DNA, the CDR3 is TGTGCCAGCTCACCGCGGACTAGCGGGGGAGCACCGGGCGGTGTTGTCAATGAGCAGTTCTTC.

This clonotype was picked up a small number of times. The chain carries TRBV20-1 and TRBJ2-5, with 7 bases aligning to TRBD1. Germline V gene lookup returns CDR1 DFQATT and CDR2 SNEGSKA (reference sequence). The V and J ends lost 3 bases and 5 bases, in that order; junction bases with no gene match: 12. The CDR3 has 15 amino acids. This CDR3 is CSARAGTGVLETQYF. CDR3 bases: TGCAGTGCTAGGGCAGGCACAGGGGTTTTGGAGACCCAGTACTTC.

J is TRBJ2-1 and V is TRBV6-2 or TRBV6-3; possible D gene TRBD1, 6 bases. The V end lost 2 bases, the J end lost 15 bases, and 20 bases lay between the germline ends. CDR3 length: 14 residues. Looked up from germline, CDR1 is MNHEY and CDR2 is SVGEGT. In DNA, the CDR3 is TGTGCCAGCAGTTACCGGAACCGGGGACAACGCGTGTTCTTC. Encoded protein: CASSYRNRGQRVFF.

This clonotype was detected many times. The V gene is TRBV7-2, the J gene TRBJ2-1; 11 nucleotides agree with TRBD2. This CDR3 region has 18 residues. The germline gives CDR1 SGHTA, CDR2 FQGNSA. J lost 3 bases, V lost 0 bases, and 7 bases had no gene match. The CDR3 DNA reads TGTGCCAGCAGCTTAGCCCCTTTTAGCGGGGGGGTCTACAATGAGCAGTTCTTC. Amino acids: CASSLAPFSGGVYNEQFF.

The sample holds many counts of this clonotype. This chain uses TRBV4-3 with TRBJ1-5; D is undetermined. Germline V gives CDR1 LGHNA, CDR2 YSLEER. This CDR3 comprises 16 residues. Trimming took off 0 bases at V and 5 bases at J, with 14 bases between the two ends. CDR3 sequence: CASSQDTGGGYQPQHF. The CDR3 DNA reads as TGCGCCAGCAGCCAAGATACTGGAGGAGGTTATCAGCCCCAGCATTTT.

The table lists this clonotype with many counts. This sequence joins TRBV7-6 and TRBJ2-6; the D call may be TRBD1 or TRBD2 (5 bases each). V lost 11 bases and J 0 bases, leaving 14 bases between the germline ends. The CDR3 totals 15 residues. The germline V gene has CDR1 SGHVS and CDR2 FNYEAQ. CDR3 sequence: CAVNDGGSGANVLTF. DNA for the CDR3: TGTGCCGTCAACGATGGGGGCTCTGGGGCCAACGTCCTGACTTTC.

This clonotype was seen repeatedly, ten times or more. This chain links TRBV2 with TRBJ2-1, with 11 bases fitting TRBD2. Trimming removed 7 bases from V and 8 bases from J; junction bases left unmatched: 4. CDR3 size: 13 residues. Germline CDR1 and CDR2: SNHLY and FYNNEI. As DNA, the CDR3 is TGTGCCAGCAATAGCGGGGGGGTGCATGAGCAGTTCTTC. Its translation is CASNSGGVHEQFF.